This TCR beta chain was profiled in a study of cytomegalovirus exposure and HLA in healthy donors. The overall study: Researchers found that roughly 77% of fewer than 450 genotyped donors fell within the Caucasian-associated ancestry cluster.

Remarks on this clone: Its antigen is not identified.

This CDR3 contains 16 residues. With 1 base removed from V and 1 base from J, the gap between germline ends came to 14 bases. CDR1 SGHRS and CDR2 YFSETQ come from the germline V gene. The study, taken as a whole, reports: Further analysis was carried out later, and it showed several of the most significant clusters appearing linked to common viral pathogens. Researchers reported from a later analysis that most CMV-associated TCR beta chains appeared HLA-restricted. A previous analysis found most TCR beta V segments productive roughly 87% or roughly 30% of the time.

The PCR used 60 Vbeta and 13 Jbeta primers. The assay was immunoSEQ multiplex PCR, and TCRdb's table has in-frame clones only and misses some. This sample carries over 130,000 clones, around 66% of them seen once, and the ten largest clones take approximately 6.5%. The specimen was PBMCs. The chain combines TRBV5-1 with TRBJ2-5, with D maybe TRBD1 (5 bases). This clonotype originated in a woman between 55 and 75 years old in good health and CMV-seronegative. The CDR3 bases are TGCGCCAGCAGCTTGCCCAGGGTGGTTACCCAAGAGACCCAGTACTTC. Translating gives CASSLPRVVTQETQYF. The entire variable domain, with the rest obtained from reference TRBV5-1 and TRBJ2-5, is as follows: KAGVTQTPRYLIKTRGQQVTLSCSPISGHRSVSWYQQTPGQGLQFLFEYFSETQRNKGNFPGRFSGRQFSNSRSEMNVSTLELGDSALYLCASSLPRVVTQETQYFGPGTRLLVL.